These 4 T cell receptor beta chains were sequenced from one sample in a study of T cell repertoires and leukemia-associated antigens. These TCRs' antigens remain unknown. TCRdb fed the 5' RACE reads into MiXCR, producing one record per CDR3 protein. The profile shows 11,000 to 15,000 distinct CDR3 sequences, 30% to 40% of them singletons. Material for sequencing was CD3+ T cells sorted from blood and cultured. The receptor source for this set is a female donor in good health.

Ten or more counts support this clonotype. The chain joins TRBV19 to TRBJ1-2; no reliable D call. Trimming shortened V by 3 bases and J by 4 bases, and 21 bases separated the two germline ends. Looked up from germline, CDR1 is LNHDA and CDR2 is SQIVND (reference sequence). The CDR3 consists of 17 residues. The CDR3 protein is CASSIRQVPGISYGYTF. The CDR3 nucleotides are TGTGCCAGTAGTATCCGCCAGGTCCCGGGCATATCCTATGGCTACACCTTC.

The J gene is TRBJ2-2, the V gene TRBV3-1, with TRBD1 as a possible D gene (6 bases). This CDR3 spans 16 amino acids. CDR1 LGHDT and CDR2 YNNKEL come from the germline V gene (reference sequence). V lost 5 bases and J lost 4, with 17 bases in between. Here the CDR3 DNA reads TGTGCCAGCAGCTCCGGGGCAGGGGAAATCACCGGGGAGCTGTTTTTT. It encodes CASSSGAGEITGELFF.

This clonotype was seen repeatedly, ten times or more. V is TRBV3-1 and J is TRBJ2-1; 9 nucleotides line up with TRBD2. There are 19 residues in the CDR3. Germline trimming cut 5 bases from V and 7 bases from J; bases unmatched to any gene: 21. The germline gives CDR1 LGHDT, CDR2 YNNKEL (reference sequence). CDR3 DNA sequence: TGTGCCAGCAGCAAGTGGGGGCCCACCGGGACTAGCTCTGTGAATGAGCAGTTCTTC. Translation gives CASSKWGPTGTSSVNEQFF.

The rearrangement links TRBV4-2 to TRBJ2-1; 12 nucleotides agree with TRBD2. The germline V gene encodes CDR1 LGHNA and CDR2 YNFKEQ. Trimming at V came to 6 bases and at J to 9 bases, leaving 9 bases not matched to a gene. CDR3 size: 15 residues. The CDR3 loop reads CASSRRLAGEGEQFF. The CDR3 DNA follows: TGTGCCAGCAGTCGAAGACTAGCGGGAGAGGGTGAGCAGTTCTTC.